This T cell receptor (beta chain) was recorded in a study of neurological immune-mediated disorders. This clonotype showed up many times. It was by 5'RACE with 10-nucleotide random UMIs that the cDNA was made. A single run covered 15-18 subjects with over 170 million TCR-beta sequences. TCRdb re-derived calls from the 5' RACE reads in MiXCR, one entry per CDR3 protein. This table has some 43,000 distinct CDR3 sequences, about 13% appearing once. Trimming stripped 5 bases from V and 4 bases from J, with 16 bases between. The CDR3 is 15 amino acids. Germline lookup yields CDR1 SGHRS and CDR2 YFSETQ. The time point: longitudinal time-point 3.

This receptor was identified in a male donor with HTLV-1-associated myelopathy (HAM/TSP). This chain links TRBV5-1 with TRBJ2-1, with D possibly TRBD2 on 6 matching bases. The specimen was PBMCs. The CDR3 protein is CASRPGVAVYNEQFF. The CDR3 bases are TGCGCCAGCAGGCCAGGAGTAGCGGTATACAATGAGCAGTTCTTC.